Listed below are T cell receptor beta chains from one sample, sequenced in a study of T-cell reconstitution after alpha-beta-depleted transplantation in children. TCRdb used MiXCR to reprocess the PCR reads, holding one entry per CDR3 protein. The data contain a few hundred thousand distinct CDR3 sequences, roughly 27% of them singletons. The material sequenced was PBMCs, taken before TCRalphabeta/CD19-depleted stem cell transplant. The receptor set was obtained from a boy younger than two with Wiskott-Aldrich syndrome, due to receive a stem cell transplant. Each CDR3 is given with its conserved first and last residue. The D gene is left open where the match is weak. Size values are once, few and many counts, or a class for expanded clones, and some rows have none.

clone size: few; J gene: TRBJ1-6; V gene: TRBV10-3; CDR3 length: 14; D gene: TRBD1; CDR3 protein: CAISADRADSPLHF; CDR3 DNA: TGTGCCATCAGTGCCGACAGGGCTGATTCACCCCTCCACTTT
clone size: .; J gene: TRBJ1-4; V gene: TRBV5-1; CDR3 length: 17; D gene: .; CDR3 protein: CASSLGALGGLIEKLFF; CDR3 DNA: TGCGCCAGCAGCTTGGGCGCCCTAGGGGGGCTGATTGAAAAACTGTTTTTT
clone size: .; J gene: TRBJ2-2; V gene: TRBV2; CDR3 length: 16; D gene: TRBD2; CDR3 protein: CASTERSGLVGGELFF; CDR3 DNA: TGTGCCAGCACTGAACGGTCGGGACTAGTGGGCGGGGAGCTGTTTTTT
clone size: few; J gene: TRBJ1-4; V gene: TRBV4-2; CDR3 length: 11; D gene: .; CDR3 protein: CASSQKEKLFF; CDR3 DNA: TGTGCCAGCAGCCAAAAGGAAAAACTGTTTTTT
clone size: few; J gene: TRBJ1-1; V gene: TRBV20-1; CDR3 length: 14; D gene: .; CDR3 protein: CSASLDRSKTEAFF; CDR3 DNA: TGCAGTGCTAGCCTAGACAGGAGCAAGACTGAAGCTTTCTTT